This T cell receptor (beta chain) was captured by sequencing in a study of spatial heterogeneity in lung cancer. In the study overall: As counted in raw reads, each unique TCR and UMI combination appeared more than ten times on average.

The germline V and J ends were trimmed by 2 bases and 0 bases, with 8 bases remaining between them. The CDR3 sequence is 15 residues long. Germline assignment: CDR1 SGHTA and CDR2 FQGTGA. Time point denoted: sample taken at primary tumor resection. Donors were about 70 untreated early-stage non-small cell lung cancer patients. Tumor, nontumor lung or frozen PBMC supplied whole RNA that was sequenced unsorted. Each molecule of TCR cDNA was tagged with one unique molecular identifier. TCRdb redid the calling of the 5' RACE reads with MiXCR, one entry per CDR3 protein. The sample holds 60,000 to 75,000 distinct CDR3 sequences, under 7.5% seen once. This clonotype was seen only a few times.

This receptor was obtained from a female donor with early-stage non-small cell lung cancer. The material was PBMCs, obtained at surgery. The V and J genes are TRBV7-3 and TRBJ2-4; no reliable D call. The CDR3 coding sequence is TGTGCCAGCAGCTTACACCCCTTAGCCAAAAACATTCAGTACTTC. The encoded protein is CASSLHPLAKNIQYF.